Below are 6 T cell receptor beta chains sequenced from a single sample in a study of T cell clonality in common variable immunodeficiency. General observations from the study: Reportedly, TCR beta sequences from common variable immunodeficiency showed fewer deletions and N-nucleotide insertions.

Their cognate antigens are unknown. Assay used: immunoSEQ multiplex PCR; TCRdb lists only in-frame clones, some missing. The specimen has around 25,000 clones, none found just once. Sequencing used peripheral blood mononuclear cells. Receptor source: a human donor with common variable immunodeficiency.

This clone has just a few counts. The observed sequence ends 3 residues before the CDR3 terminus, with the missing tail filled in from the germline J gene. This chain joins TRBV2 and TRBJ2-5; D is ambiguous. The V gene lost 10 bases and the J gene lost 4 bases, with 22 bases spanning the gap. This CDR3 is 15 amino acids long. Germline-derived CDR1 and CDR2 are SNHLY and FYNNEI. CDR3 DNA (partial): TGTGCCATCTTATCGGGTCTCTTAAGGCGAGAGACC. Translating it yields CAILSGLLRRET. The full-length CDR3 reads as CAILSGLLRRETQYF.

This clone was picked up many times. CDR3 loop: CASSIGGQGLYEQYF. The sequenced part of the CDR3 DNA is TGTGCCAGTAGTATTGGGGGACAGGGTCTCTACGAG. The V and J genes are TRBV19 and TRBJ2-7; 9 bases are a match to TRBD1. The read comes to an end 3 residues before the CDR3 does, leaving the germline J gene to fill in the end. Germline V gene data show CDR1 as LNHDA and CDR2 as SQIVND (reference sequence). V lost 3 bases, J lost 3 bases, and 6 bases stayed unmatched. The CDR3 covers 15 residues.

This clone was picked up many times. The CDR3 goes on 3 residues after the read ends, and that part is filled in from the germline J gene. The chain joins TRBV7-9 to TRBJ1-2; no firm D call. In germline, CDR1 is SEHNR, CDR2 FQNEAQ (reference sequence). V lost 6 bases and J lost 7, with 6 bases in between. CDR3 size: 10 residues. CDR3: CASSPLGYTF. The part of the CDR3 DNA that was read is TGTGCCAGCAGTCCCCTTGGC.

This clone was seen ten or more times. Read data end 3 residues before the CDR3 end; the end is taken from the germline J gene. This rearrangement joins TRBV18 to TRBJ1-5; D gene ambiguous. The CDR3 totals 16 residues. The germline V and J ends were trimmed by 0 bases and 6 bases, with 15 bases remaining between them. CDR1 KGHSH and CDR2 LQKENI come from the germline V gene. The chain's CDR3 is CASSPPGPAGGQPQHF. Incomplete CDR3 DNA: TGTGCCAGCTCACCACCAGGTCCTGCGGGAGGTCAGCCC.

Comment on this clone: Read coverage stops 3 residues before the CDR3 terminus; the germline J gene supplies the remainder. V usage is TRBV2 and J usage is TRBJ2-7; TRBD1 matches 9 bases. The CDR3 has 14 residues. V shed 6 bases and J 1 base; nucleotides not matched to a gene: 4. Germline V gene lookup returns CDR1 SNHLY and CDR2 FYNNEI. The covered CDR3 bases are TGTGCCAGCAGGACGGGACAGGGTTCCTACGAG. Translated: CASRTGQGSYE. The CDR3 as a whole reads CASRTGQGSYEQYF.

This clone was counted many times. Read sequence stops 3 residues before the CDR3 end, and the germline J gene provides the missing end. The chain couples TRBV7-2 to TRBJ1-4; 9 nucleotides agree with TRBD1. J was trimmed by 6 bases and V by 5 bases; bases with no gene match: 4. This CDR3 spans 14 amino acids. Germline CDR1 reads SGHTA; CDR2 reads FQGNSA. The covered CDR3 bases are TGTGCCAGCAGCCAACAGGGGGCTTATGAAAAA. Translated: CASSQQGAYEK. The entire CDR3 is CASSQQGAYEKLFF.